In this sample, the clone carrying this T cell receptor (beta chain) turned up a few times. The J segment lost 5 bases and the V segment lost 8 bases, leaving 8 bases of the junction unmatched. The CDR3 is 14 residues long. Germline V gene data show CDR1 as MNHEY and CDR2 as SMNVEV (reference sequence). This record comes from a study of blood T cell repertoires in COVID-19. Study information: There were acute and convalescent COVID-19 samples, and they came from the United States, Italy and Spain. The cDNA or gDNA used as material had been derived from T cells, B-cell-depleted T cells, or PBMCs.

The authors' processing: Counts of nucleated cells, estimated from reference gene primer amplification, were obtained. Method: immunoSEQ multiplex PCR; TCRdb's copy keeps in-frame clones and lacks some. The V and J calls and the clone size are those of that table, but D and trimming were determined from the DNA. The sample lists tens of thousands of clones, roughly 79% occurring once. The TCR was taken from a human donor in a cohort sampled during active COVID-19. This rearrangement joins TRBV27 to TRBJ2-7, with 11 bases aligning to TRBD1. Sequencing was performed on peripheral blood. Here the CDR3 DNA reads TGTGCCAGCGCGGACAGGGGGCTTTTAGACGAGCAGTACTTC. Amino acid sequence: CASADRGLLDEQYF.